This TCR beta chain was retrieved from a study of cytomegalovirus exposure and HLA in healthy donors. This PCR relied on a set of 60 Vbeta primers and 13 Jbeta primers. The data were produced by immunoSEQ multiplex PCR, yet TCRdb's version contains in-frame clones alone and is incomplete. The sample has approximately 180,000 clones; 84% are singletons. Germline V gene lookup returns CDR1 SGHDT and CDR2 YYEEEE. The CDR3 sequence is 15 residues long. Between the trimmed V and J ends, which lost 4 bases and 4 bases, there was a span of 17 bases. The sequenced sample consisted of PBMCs. The V call is TRBV5-6, the J call TRBJ1-2; a weak D match, TRBD1 (5 bases). This TCR derives from a man aged 18-30 years in good health and CMV-seronegative. As DNA, the CDR3 is TGTGCCAGCAGCCGACCGGAGGGACGGACCTATGGCTACACCTTC. Its protein product is CASSRPEGRTYGYTF.